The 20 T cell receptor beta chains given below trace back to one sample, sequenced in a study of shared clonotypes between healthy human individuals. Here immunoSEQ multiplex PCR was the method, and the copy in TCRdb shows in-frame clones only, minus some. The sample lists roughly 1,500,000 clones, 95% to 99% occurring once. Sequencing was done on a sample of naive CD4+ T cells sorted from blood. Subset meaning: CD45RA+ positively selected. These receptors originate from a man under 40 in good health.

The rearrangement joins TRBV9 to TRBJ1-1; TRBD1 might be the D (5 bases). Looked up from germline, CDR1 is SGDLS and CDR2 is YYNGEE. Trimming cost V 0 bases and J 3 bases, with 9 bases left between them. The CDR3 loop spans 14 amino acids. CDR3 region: CASSVGGDHTEAFF. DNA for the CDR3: TGTGCCAGCAGCGTAGGAGGGGATCACACTGAAGCTTTCTTT.

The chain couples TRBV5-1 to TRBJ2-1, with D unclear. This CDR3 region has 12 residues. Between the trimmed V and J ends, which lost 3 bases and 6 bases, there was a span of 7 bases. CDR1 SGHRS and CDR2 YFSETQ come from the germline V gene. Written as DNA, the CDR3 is TGCGCCAGCAGCTCACAATTCAATGAGCAGTTCTTC. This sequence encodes CASSSQFNEQFF.

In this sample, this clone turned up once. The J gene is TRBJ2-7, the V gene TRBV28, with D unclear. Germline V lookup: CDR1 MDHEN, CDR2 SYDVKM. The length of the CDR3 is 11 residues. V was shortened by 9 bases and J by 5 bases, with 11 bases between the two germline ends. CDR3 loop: CASKRAHEQYF. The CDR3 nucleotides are TGTGCCAGTAAACGGGCCCACGAGCAGTACTTC.

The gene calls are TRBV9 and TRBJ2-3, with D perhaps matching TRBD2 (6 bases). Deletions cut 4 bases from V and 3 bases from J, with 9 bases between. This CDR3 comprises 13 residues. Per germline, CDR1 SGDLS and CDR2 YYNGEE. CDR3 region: CASSRGLTDTQYF. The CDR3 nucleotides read TGTGCCAGCAGCCGGGGACTTACAGATACGCAGTATTTT. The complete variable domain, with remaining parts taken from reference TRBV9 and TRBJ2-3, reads DSGVTQTPKHLITATGQRVTLRCSPRSGDLSVYWYQQSLDQGLQFLIQYYNGEERAKGNILERFSAQQFPDLHSELNLSSLELGDSALYFCASSRGLTDTQYFGPGTRLTVL.

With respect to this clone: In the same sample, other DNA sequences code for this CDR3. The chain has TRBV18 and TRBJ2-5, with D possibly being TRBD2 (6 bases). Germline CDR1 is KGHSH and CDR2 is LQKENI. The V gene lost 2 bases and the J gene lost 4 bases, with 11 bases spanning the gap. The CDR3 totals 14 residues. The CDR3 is CASSPVGSGETQYF. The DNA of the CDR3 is TGTGCCAGCTCACCAGTCGGGAGCGGAGAGACCCAGTACTTC. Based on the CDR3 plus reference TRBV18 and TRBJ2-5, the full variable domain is NAGVMQNPRHLVRRRGQEARLRCSPMKGHSHVYWYRQLPEEGLKFMVYLQKENIIDESGMPKERFSAEFPKEGPSILRIQQVVRGDSAAYFCASSPVGSGETQYFGPGTRLLVL.

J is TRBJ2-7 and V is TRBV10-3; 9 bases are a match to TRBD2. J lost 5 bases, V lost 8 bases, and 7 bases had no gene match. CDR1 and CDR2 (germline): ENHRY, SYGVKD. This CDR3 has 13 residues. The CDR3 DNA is TGTGCCATCCGGTCTGCTAGCGGGAACGAGCAGTACTTC. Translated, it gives CAIRSASGNEQYF.

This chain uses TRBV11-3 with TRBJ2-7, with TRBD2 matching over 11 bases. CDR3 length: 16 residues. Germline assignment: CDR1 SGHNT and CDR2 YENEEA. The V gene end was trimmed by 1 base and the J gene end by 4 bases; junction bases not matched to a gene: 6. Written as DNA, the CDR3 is TGTGCCAGCAGCTTAGCAGGAACTAGCGGGAGTTACGAGCAGTACTTC. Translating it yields CASSLAGTSGSYEQYF.

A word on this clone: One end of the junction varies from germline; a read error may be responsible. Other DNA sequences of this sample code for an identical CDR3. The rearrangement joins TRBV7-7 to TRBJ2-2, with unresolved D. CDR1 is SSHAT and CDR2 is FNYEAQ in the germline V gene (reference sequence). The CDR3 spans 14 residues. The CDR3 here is CASSLVANTGELFF. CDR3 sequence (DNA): TGTGCTAGCAGCTTAGTAGCGAACACCGGGGAGCTGTTTTTT.

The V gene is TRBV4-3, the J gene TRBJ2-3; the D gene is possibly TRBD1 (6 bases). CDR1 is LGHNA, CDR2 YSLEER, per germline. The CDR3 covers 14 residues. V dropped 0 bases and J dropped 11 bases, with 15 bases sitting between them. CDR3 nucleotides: TGCGCCAGCAGCCAAGAGTCCCAGGGGAGAATGCAGTATTTT. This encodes CASSQESQGRMQYF.

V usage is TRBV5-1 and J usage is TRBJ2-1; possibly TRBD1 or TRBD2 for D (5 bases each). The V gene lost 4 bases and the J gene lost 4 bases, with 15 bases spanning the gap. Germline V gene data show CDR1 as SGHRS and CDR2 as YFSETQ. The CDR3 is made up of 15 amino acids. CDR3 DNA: TGCGCCAGCAGCGCCACCGGGACCATATACAATGAGCAGTTCTTC. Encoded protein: CASSATGTIYNEQFF.

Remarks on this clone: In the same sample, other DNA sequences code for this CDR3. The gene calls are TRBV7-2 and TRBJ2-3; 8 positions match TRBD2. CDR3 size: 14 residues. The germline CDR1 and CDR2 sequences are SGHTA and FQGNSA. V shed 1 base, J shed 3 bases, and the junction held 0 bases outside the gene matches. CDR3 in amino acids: CASSLVAGTDTQYF. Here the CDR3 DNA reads TGTGCCAGCAGCTTAGTAGCGGGGACAGATACGCAGTATTTT. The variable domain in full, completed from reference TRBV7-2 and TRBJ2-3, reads GAGVSQSPSNKVTEKGKDVELRCDPISGHTALYWYRQSLGQGLEFLIYFQGNSAPDKSGLPSDRFSAERTGGSVSTLTIQRTQQEDSAVYLCASSLVAGTDTQYFGPGTRLTVL.

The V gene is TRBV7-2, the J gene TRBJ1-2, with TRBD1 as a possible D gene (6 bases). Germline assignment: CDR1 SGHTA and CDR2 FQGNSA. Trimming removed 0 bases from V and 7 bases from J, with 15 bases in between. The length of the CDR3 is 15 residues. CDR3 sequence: CASSLAPGAPGGYTF. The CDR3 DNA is TGTGCCAGCAGCTTAGCCCCGGGGGCGCCAGGTGGCTACACCTTC.

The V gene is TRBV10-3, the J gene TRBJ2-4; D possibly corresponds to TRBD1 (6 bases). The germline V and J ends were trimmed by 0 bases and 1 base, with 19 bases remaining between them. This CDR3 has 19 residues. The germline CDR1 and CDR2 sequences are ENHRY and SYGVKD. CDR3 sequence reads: CAISESPRQGMGAKNIQYF. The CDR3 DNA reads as TGTGCCATCAGTGAGTCGCCCCGTCAGGGGATGGGGGCCAAAAACATTCAGTACTTC.

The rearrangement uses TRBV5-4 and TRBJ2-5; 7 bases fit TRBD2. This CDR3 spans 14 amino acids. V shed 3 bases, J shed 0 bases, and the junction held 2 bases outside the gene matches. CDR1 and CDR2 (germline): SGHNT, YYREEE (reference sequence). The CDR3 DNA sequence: TGTGCCAGCAGCTCAGGGACTAACCAAGAGACCCAGTACTTC. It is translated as CASSSGTNQETQYF.

The CDR3 DNA follows: TGTGCCAGCAGCCCGAGGGCGAGCGGGGAGACCCAGTACTTC. This codes for CASSPRASGETQYF. The genes are TRBV9 and TRBJ2-5; D may be TRBD2 (6 bases). Trimming shortened V by 4 bases and J by 5 bases, and 15 bases separated the two germline ends. The CDR3 is 14 amino acids. CDR1 and CDR2 from the germline V gene are SGDLS and YYNGEE.

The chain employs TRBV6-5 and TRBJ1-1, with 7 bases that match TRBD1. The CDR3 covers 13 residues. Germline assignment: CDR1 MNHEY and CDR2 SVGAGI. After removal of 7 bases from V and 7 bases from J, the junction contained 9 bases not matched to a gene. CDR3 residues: CASKNLNRGEAFF. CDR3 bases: TGTGCCAGCAAAAATCTCAACAGGGGTGAAGCTTTCTTT.

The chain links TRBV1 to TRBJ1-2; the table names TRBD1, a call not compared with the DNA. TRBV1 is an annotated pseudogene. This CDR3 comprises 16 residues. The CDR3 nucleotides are TGCACCAGCAGCCACGACCACAGGGTCCCTTGTGATGGCTACACCTTC. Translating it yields CTSSHDHRVPCDGYTF.

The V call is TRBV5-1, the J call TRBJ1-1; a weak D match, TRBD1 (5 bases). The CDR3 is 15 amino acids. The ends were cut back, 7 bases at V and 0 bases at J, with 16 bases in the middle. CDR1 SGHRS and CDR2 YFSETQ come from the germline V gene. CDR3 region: CASLPQGSLNTEAFF. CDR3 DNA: TGCGCCAGCTTGCCCCAGGGCAGCCTGAACACTGAAGCTTTCTTT.

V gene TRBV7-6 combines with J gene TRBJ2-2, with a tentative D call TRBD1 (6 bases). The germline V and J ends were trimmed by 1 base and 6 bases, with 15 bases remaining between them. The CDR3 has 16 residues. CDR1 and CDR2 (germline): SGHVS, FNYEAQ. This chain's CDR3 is CASSLGGRGTPGELFF. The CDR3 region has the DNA TGTGCCAGCAGCTTAGGTGGCAGGGGAACCCCCGGGGAGCTGTTTTTT.

The CDR3 loop reads CASSLATYPQHF. As DNA, the CDR3 is TGTGCCAGCAGCTTAGCGACTTATCCCCAGCATTTT. The chain uses TRBV11-2 and TRBJ1-5; D is undetermined. The germline V gene encodes CDR1 SGHAT and CDR2 FQNNGV. The V end lost 1 base, the J end lost 10 bases, and 8 bases lay between the germline ends. The CDR3 runs 12 residues.